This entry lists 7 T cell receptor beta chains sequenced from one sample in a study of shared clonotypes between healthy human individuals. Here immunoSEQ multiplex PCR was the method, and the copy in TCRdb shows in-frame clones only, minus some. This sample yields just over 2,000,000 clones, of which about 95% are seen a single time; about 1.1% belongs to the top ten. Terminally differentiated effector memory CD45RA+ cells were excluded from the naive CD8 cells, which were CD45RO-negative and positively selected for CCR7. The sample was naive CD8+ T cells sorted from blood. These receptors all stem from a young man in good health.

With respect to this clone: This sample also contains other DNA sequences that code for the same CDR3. The CDR3 loop reads CASSLEGSNQPQHF. CDR3 bases: TGTGCCAGCAGTTTAGAGGGGAGCAATCAGCCCCAGCATTTT. The chain employs TRBV28 and TRBJ1-5, with D tentatively TRBD1 (5 bases). V lost 2 bases, J lost 1 base, and 6 bases lay in between. CDR3 length: 14 residues. Per the germline V gene, CDR1 is MDHEN and CDR2 is SYDVKM. Full variable domain (outside the CDR3, taken from reference TRBV28 and TRBJ1-5): DVKVTQSSRYLVKRTGEKVFLECVQDMDHENMFWYRQDPGLGLRLIYFSYDVKMKEKGDIPEGYSVSREKKERFSLILESASTNQTSMYLCASSLEGSNQPQHFGDGTRLSIL.

The CDR3 coding sequence is TGTGCCAGCAGGGACAGGGCTAACTATGGCTACACCTTC. Translation: CASRDRANYGYTF. V and J are TRBV28 and TRBJ1-2; TRBD1 matches at 8 bases. V gave up 6 bases and J gave up 0 bases; unmatched junction bases: 0. CDR1 and CDR2 from the germline V gene are MDHEN and SYDVKM. The CDR3 is 13 amino acids.

CDR3: CASSETLSGGLETQYF. The CDR3 DNA reads TGCGCCAGCAGTGAGACGCTGAGCGGGGGGTTGGAGACCCAGTACTTC. The rearrangement joins TRBV10-1 to TRBJ2-5; TRBD2 matches 9 bases. In germline, CDR1 is WNHNN, CDR2 SYGVQD (reference sequence). This CDR3 comprises 16 residues. V was pared by 2 bases and J by 5 bases, with 9 bases of the junction left unmatched.

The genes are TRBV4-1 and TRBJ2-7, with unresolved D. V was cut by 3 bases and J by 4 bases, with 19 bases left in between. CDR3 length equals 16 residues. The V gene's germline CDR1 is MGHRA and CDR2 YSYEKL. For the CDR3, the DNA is TGCGCCAGCAGCCAGGAACCGGGCCTTTCCCGATACGAGCAGTACTTC. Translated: CASSQEPGLSRYEQYF.

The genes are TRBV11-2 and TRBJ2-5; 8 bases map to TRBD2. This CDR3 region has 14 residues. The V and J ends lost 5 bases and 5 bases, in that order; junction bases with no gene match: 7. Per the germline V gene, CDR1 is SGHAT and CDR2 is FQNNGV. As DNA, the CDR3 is TGTGCCAGCAGCCCGGGGGGGCCTTCGGAGACCCAGTACTTC. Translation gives CASSPGGPSETQYF.

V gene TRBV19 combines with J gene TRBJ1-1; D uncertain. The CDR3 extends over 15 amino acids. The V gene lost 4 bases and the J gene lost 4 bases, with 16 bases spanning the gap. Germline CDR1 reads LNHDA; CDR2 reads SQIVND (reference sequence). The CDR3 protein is CASSTFGGVATEAFF. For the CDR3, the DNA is TGTGCCAGTAGTACCTTCGGCGGGGTGGCCACTGAAGCTTTCTTT.

CDR3 nucleotide sequence: TGTGCCAGCAGTTACGACGGACTAGGTCCGGAGCAGTACTTC. Translation gives CASSYDGLGPEQYF. The gene calls are TRBV6-5 and TRBJ2-7; 7 bases are a match to TRBD2. Germline V lookup: CDR1 MNHEY, CDR2 SVGAGI. This CDR3 region has 14 residues. V was clipped by 2 bases and J by 7 bases; unmatched bases: 8.